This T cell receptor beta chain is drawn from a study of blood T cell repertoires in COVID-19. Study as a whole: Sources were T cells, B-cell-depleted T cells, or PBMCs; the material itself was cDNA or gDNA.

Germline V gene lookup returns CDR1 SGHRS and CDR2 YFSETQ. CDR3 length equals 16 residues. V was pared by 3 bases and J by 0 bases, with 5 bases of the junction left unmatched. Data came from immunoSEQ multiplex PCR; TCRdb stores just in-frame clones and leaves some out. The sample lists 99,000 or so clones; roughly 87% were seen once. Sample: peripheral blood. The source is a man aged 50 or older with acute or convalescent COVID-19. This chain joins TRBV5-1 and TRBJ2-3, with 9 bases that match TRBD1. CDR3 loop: CASSWAGQGSTDTQYF. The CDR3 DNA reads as TGCGCCAGCAGCTGGGCGGGACAGGGAAGCACAGATACGCAGTATTTT. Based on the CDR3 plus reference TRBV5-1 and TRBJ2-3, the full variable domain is KAGVTQTPRYLIKTRGQQVTLSCSPISGHRSVSWYQQTPGQGLQFLFEYFSETQRNKGNFPGRFSGRQFSNSRSEMNVSTLELGDSALYLCASSWAGQGSTDTQYFGPGTRLTVL.